This T cell receptor beta chain was sequenced for a study of shared clonotypes between healthy human individuals. Study findings and constraints: What rarefaction showed was incomplete sorted-subset sequencing despite large depth.

The CDR3 is made up of 15 amino acids. Germline V gene lookup returns CDR1 MRHNA and CDR2 SNTAGT. Unmatched junction bases numbered 0, after V lost 0 bases and J lost 4 bases. Naive CD8 cells comprised CD45RO-negative, CCR7-positively selected cells, excluding terminally differentiated effector memory CD45RA+ cells. About this clone: Its specificity is unknown. Other DNA sequences in this specimen translate into the identical CDR3.

Roughly 30,000 T cell genomes (about 0.2 ug DNA) went into each sorted-subset replicate. Per the original methods: Junction-only sequences without quality scores were provided by ImmunoSEQ, so filtering was different. The method was immunoSEQ multiplex PCR; TCRdb's version includes in-frame clones alone and lacks a portion of them. The V and J calls and clone size were taken over from that table, and D and trimming were inferred from the DNA. The sample lists about 680,000 clones, 92% occurring once. V usage is TRBV6-4 and J usage is TRBJ2-1; the match to TRBD2 covers 10 bases. This clonotype was sampled from a man in his thirties or forties in good health. The sequenced sample consisted of naive CD8+ T cells sorted from blood. CDR3 amino acids: CASSDSTSGYNEQFF. In DNA form, the CDR3 reads TGTGCCAGCAGTGACTCGACTAGCGGGTACAATGAGCAGTTCTTC.